A selection of T cell receptor beta chains follows, all from one sample in a study of T cells in Graves' hyperthyroidism and ophthalmopathy. TCRdb called the multiplex PCR reads again in MiXCR, with one record for every CDR3 protein. The sample has under 550,000 distinct CDR3 sequences, nearly 20% seen once; the top ten hold 45% to 50%. Sequencing used blood. These receptors all come from a man aged 35 to 55 with Graves' ophthalmopathy. CDR3s include the opening cysteine and the closing phenylalanine or tryptophan. A D gene is named only where the DNA matches it firmly. Clone size is given for some rows only: seen once, a few or many times, or a class if the clone is expanded.

d_call: -
cdr3_length: 13
v_call: TRBV12-3/TRBV12-4
j_call: TRBJ1-1
clone_size: -
cdr3_nt: TGTGTCAGCTGCTATTCGTGGGGGACTGAAGCTTTCTTT
cdr3_aa: CVSCYSWGTEAFF

d_call: -
cdr3_length: 13
v_call: TRBV20-1
j_call: TRBJ1-4
clone_size: few
cdr3_nt: TGCAGTGCTATTCAGGGAACTAATGAAAAACTGTTTTTT
cdr3_aa: CSAIQGTNEKLFF

d_call: TRBD2
cdr3_length: 14
v_call: TRBV5-1
j_call: TRBJ2-7
clone_size: once
cdr3_nt: TGCGCCAGCAGTGGGCGGGGGACTTCCTACGAGCAGTACTTC
cdr3_aa: CASSGRGTSYEQYF

d_call: -
cdr3_length: 14
v_call: TRBV6-1
j_call: TRBJ2-3
clone_size: -
cdr3_nt: TGTGCCAGCAGTGATGGAGTCGGCACAGATACGCAGTATTTT
cdr3_aa: CASSDGVGTDTQYF

d_call: -
cdr3_length: 16
v_call: TRBV10-3
j_call: TRBJ1-2
clone_size: many
cdr3_nt: TGTGCCATCAGTGAGTCGGGCCCGAGGGGTAACTATGGCTACACCTTC
cdr3_aa: CAISESGPRGNYGYTF

d_call: TRBD1
cdr3_length: 15
v_call: TRBV6-1
j_call: TRBJ1-4
clone_size: few
cdr3_nt: TGTGCCAGCACCTCAGGGGGACTCCGAGGAGAAAAACTGTTTTTT
cdr3_aa: CASTSGGLRGEKLFF

d_call: -
cdr3_length: 14
v_call: TRBV20-1
j_call: TRBJ2-1
clone_size: -
cdr3_nt: TGCAGTGCCCCTCCCCAGGGACCCTACAATGAGCAGTTCTTC
cdr3_aa: CSAPPQGPYNEQFF

d_call: -
cdr3_length: 12
v_call: TRBV29-1
j_call: TRBJ2-1
clone_size: few
cdr3_nt: TGCAGCGTTGAGGTCAGTTACAATGAGCAGTTCTTC
cdr3_aa: CSVEVSYNEQFF

d_call: -
cdr3_length: 14
v_call: TRBV7-8
j_call: TRBJ2-1
clone_size: many
cdr3_nt: TGTGCCAGCAGCTTAGTAACTGGGGGGAATGAGCAGTTCTTC
cdr3_aa: CASSLVTGGNEQFF

d_call: TRBD2
cdr3_length: 16
v_call: TRBV11-2
j_call: TRBJ2-2
clone_size: few
cdr3_nt: TGTGCCAGCAGCCACCGACTAGCGGGAGGGCCTGGGGAGCTGTTTTTT
cdr3_aa: CASSHRLAGGPGELFF

d_call: TRBD1
cdr3_length: 15
v_call: TRBV5-1
j_call: TRBJ1-2
clone_size: -
cdr3_nt: TGCGCCAGCAGCTTGGGGACAGGGGGACTCGGTGGCTACACCTTC
cdr3_aa: CASSLGTGGLGGYTF

d_call: TRBD1
cdr3_length: 14
v_call: TRBV6-1
j_call: TRBJ1-5
clone_size: -
cdr3_nt: TGTGCCAGCAGTACGGACAGGGTGCATCAGCCCCAGCATTTT
cdr3_aa: CASSTDRVHQPQHF

d_call: -
cdr3_length: 13
v_call: TRBV15
j_call: TRBJ2-3
clone_size: few
cdr3_nt: TGTGCCACCAGCAGAGGCCGCACAGATACGCAGTATTTT
cdr3_aa: CATSRGRTDTQYF

d_call: -
cdr3_length: 15
v_call: TRBV27
j_call: TRBJ1-6
clone_size: few
cdr3_nt: TGTGCCAGCAGTTTATCTTGGGGGGGAGATTCACCCCTCCACTTT
cdr3_aa: CASSLSWGGDSPLHF

d_call: TRBD2
cdr3_length: 13
v_call: TRBV29-1
j_call: TRBJ2-7
clone_size: -
cdr3_nt: TGCAGCGTGTGGGACTACAACTCCTACGAGCAGTACTTC
cdr3_aa: CSVWDYNSYEQYF

d_call: TRBD1
cdr3_length: 16
v_call: TRBV28
j_call: TRBJ1-2
clone_size: many
cdr3_nt: TGTGCCAGCAGTTTAGCAGACAGGGCACGGGGTAATGGCTACACCTTC
cdr3_aa: CASSLADRARGNGYTF

d_call: TRBD2
cdr3_length: 16
v_call: TRBV6-1
j_call: TRBJ2-2
clone_size: -
cdr3_nt: TGTGCCAGCAGAGGACTAGCGGGAGGTCGTGGCGGGGAGCTGTTTTTT
cdr3_aa: CASRGLAGGRGGELFF

d_call: -
cdr3_length: 14
v_call: TRBV28
j_call: TRBJ1-6
clone_size: few
cdr3_nt: TGTGCCACCAACACTAGGTCCTATAATTCACCCCTCCACTTT
cdr3_aa: CATNTRSYNSPLHF

d_call: -
cdr3_length: 14
v_call: TRBV10-3
j_call: TRBJ1-6
clone_size: -
cdr3_nt: TGTGCCATCAGTGAGGGACCCTATAATTCACCCCTCCACTTT
cdr3_aa: CAISEGPYNSPLHF

d_call: TRBD1
cdr3_length: 24
v_call: TRBV28
j_call: TRBJ2-6
clone_size: -
cdr3_nt: TGTGCCAGCAGCCAACGCACGGACAGGCCGACGAAGGGGGCGCGAACCTCTGGGGCCAACGTCCTGACTTTC
cdr3_aa: CASSQRTDRPTKGARTSGANVLTF

d_call: -
cdr3_length: 15
v_call: TRBV27
j_call: TRBJ1-3
clone_size: -
cdr3_nt: TGTGCCAGCATGCTACAAGGGGGTTCTGGAAACACCATATATTTT
cdr3_aa: CASMLQGGSGNTIYF

d_call: -
cdr3_length: 15
v_call: TRBV4-1
j_call: TRBJ1-3
clone_size: -
cdr3_nt: TGCGCCAGCAGCCACCCGGGACGGCAGGAAAACACCATATATTTT
cdr3_aa: CASSHPGRQENTIYF

d_call: TRBD2
cdr3_length: 14
v_call: TRBV19
j_call: TRBJ2-2
clone_size: few
cdr3_nt: TGTGCCAGTACTAGCGGGAGAATCACCGGGGAGCTGTTTTTT
cdr3_aa: CASTSGRITGELFF

d_call: TRBD1
cdr3_length: 18
v_call: TRBV9
j_call: TRBJ2-3
clone_size: many
cdr3_nt: TGTGCCAGCAGCGTCCCATTAACACCTGACAGGGGGACAGATACGCAGTATTTT
cdr3_aa: CASSVPLTPDRGTDTQYF

d_call: -
cdr3_length: 14
v_call: TRBV2
j_call: TRBJ1-2
clone_size: many
cdr3_nt: TGTGCCAAAACCAACGATTGGAGTCGTCGGGGCTACACCTTC
cdr3_aa: CAKTNDWSRRGYTF

d_call: -
cdr3_length: 16
v_call: TRBV11-2
j_call: TRBJ1-1
clone_size: many
cdr3_nt: TGTGCCAGCAGCTTAGCCTCAAAGGTTATGAACACTGAAGCTTTCTTT
cdr3_aa: CASSLASKVMNTEAFF

d_call: TRBD2
cdr3_length: 16
v_call: TRBV7-2
j_call: TRBJ2-1
clone_size: few
cdr3_nt: TGTGCCAGCAGCTACCCGGGGCGGGAGGTGTTGAGTGAGCAGTTCTTC
cdr3_aa: CASSYPGREVLSEQFF

d_call: -
cdr3_length: 15
v_call: TRBV28
j_call: TRBJ1-5
clone_size: few
cdr3_nt: TGTGCCAGCAGGGGGGGTGGCCACGTCAATCAGCCCCAGCATTTT
cdr3_aa: CASRGGGHVNQPQHF

d_call: -
cdr3_length: 12
v_call: TRBV5-5
j_call: TRBJ2-7
clone_size: few
cdr3_nt: TGTGCCAGCAGCTTGCCCCCCGGCGAGCAGTACTTC
cdr3_aa: CASSLPPGEQYF

d_call: TRBD1
cdr3_length: 13
v_call: TRBV20-1
j_call: TRBJ2-2
clone_size: few
cdr3_nt: TGCAGTGCTGACAGGGGGAACACCGGGGAGCTGTTTTTT
cdr3_aa: CSADRGNTGELFF

d_call: TRBD1
cdr3_length: 14
v_call: TRBV12-3/TRBV12-4
j_call: TRBJ2-5
clone_size: many
cdr3_nt: TGTGCCAGCACCAAGGGACAGTTCCAAGAGACCCAGTACTTC
cdr3_aa: CASTKGQFQETQYF

d_call: -
cdr3_length: 17
v_call: TRBV20-1
j_call: TRBJ2-7
clone_size: few
cdr3_nt: TGCAGTGCTAGAGTCCATTCAGCCCCTTCCCGGAACTACGAGCAGTACTTC
cdr3_aa: CSARVHSAPSRNYEQYF

d_call: TRBD1
cdr3_length: 13
v_call: TRBV24-1
j_call: TRBJ2-7
clone_size: -
cdr3_nt: TGTGCCACCAGTGTGACAGGGACCTACGAGCAGTACTTC
cdr3_aa: CATSVTGTYEQYF

d_call: -
cdr3_length: 13
v_call: TRBV6-5
j_call: TRBJ2-3
clone_size: many
cdr3_nt: TGTGCCAGCAGTTACCCGGGGAGAGATACGCAGTATTTT
cdr3_aa: CASSYPGRDTQYF

d_call: TRBD2
cdr3_length: 14
v_call: TRBV20-1
j_call: TRBJ2-2
clone_size: many
cdr3_nt: TGCAGTGCCGGACTAGCGGTGAACACCGGGGAGCTGTTTTTT
cdr3_aa: CSAGLAVNTGELFF

d_call: -
cdr3_length: 13
v_call: TRBV20-1
j_call: TRBJ2-1
clone_size: -
cdr3_nt: TGCAGTGCTAGACTCGGGGGAGACAATGGGCAGTTCTTC
cdr3_aa: CSARLGGDNGQFF

d_call: -
cdr3_length: 14
v_call: TRBV20-1
j_call: TRBJ1-5
clone_size: -
cdr3_nt: TGCAGTGCGGGGGCTACCGCTGGCAATCAGCCCCAGCATTTT
cdr3_aa: CSAGATAGNQPQHF

d_call: TRBD2
cdr3_length: 14
v_call: TRBV20-1
j_call: TRBJ2-1
clone_size: -
cdr3_nt: TGCAGTGCTAGTACCGGGGGGGCCTACAATGAGCAGTTCTTC
cdr3_aa: CSASTGGAYNEQFF

d_call: TRBD2
cdr3_length: 16
v_call: TRBV27
j_call: TRBJ2-1
clone_size: -
cdr3_nt: TGTGCCAGCGGCGTCCTGGCGGGGGAGGCCTACAATGAGCAGTTCTTC
cdr3_aa: CASGVLAGEAYNEQFF

d_call: -
cdr3_length: 14
v_call: TRBV7-3
j_call: TRBJ2-2
clone_size: many
cdr3_nt: TGTGCCAGCAGACAAGGACCGAACACCGGGGAGCTGTTTTTT
cdr3_aa: CASRQGPNTGELFF

d_call: -
cdr3_length: 15
v_call: TRBV11-1
j_call: TRBJ1-5
clone_size: few
cdr3_nt: TGTGCCAGCAGCAATGGGACACATGGGAATCAGCCCCAGCATTTT
cdr3_aa: CASSNGTHGNQPQHF

d_call: TRBD2
cdr3_length: 18
v_call: TRBV6-2/TRBV6-3
j_call: TRBJ2-3
clone_size: few
cdr3_nt: TGTGCCAGCAGTTACGCATCCGGGACTAGCGGGAGTAGAAATACGCAGTATTTT
cdr3_aa: CASSYASGTSGSRNTQYF

d_call: -
cdr3_length: 12
v_call: TRBV30
j_call: TRBJ2-5
clone_size: many
cdr3_nt: TGTGCCTGGAGTAGAGACCGGGAGACCCAGTACTTC
cdr3_aa: CAWSRDRETQYF

d_call: -
cdr3_length: 15
v_call: TRBV11-2
j_call: TRBJ2-3
clone_size: many
cdr3_nt: TGTGCCAGCACCCTCACTAAGGAGGTCACAGATACGCAGTATTTT
cdr3_aa: CASTLTKEVTDTQYF

d_call: -
cdr3_length: 15
v_call: TRBV15
j_call: TRBJ2-4
clone_size: -
cdr3_nt: TGTGCCACCAGCAGACCCGCTTCGGCCAAAAACATTCAGTACTTC
cdr3_aa: CATSRPASAKNIQYF

d_call: -
cdr3_length: 14
v_call: TRBV20-1
j_call: TRBJ2-3
clone_size: -
cdr3_nt: TGCAGTGCTCGTGAGGGGGGTCCCTCGGATACGCAGTATTTT
cdr3_aa: CSAREGGPSDTQYF

d_call: TRBD2
cdr3_length: 15
v_call: TRBV6-2/TRBV6-3
j_call: TRBJ2-7
clone_size: few
cdr3_nt: TGTGCCAGCAGTTATAGCGGGTACCACTCCTACGAGCAGTACTTC
cdr3_aa: CASSYSGYHSYEQYF

d_call: -
cdr3_length: 15
v_call: TRBV9
j_call: TRBJ2-3
clone_size: -
cdr3_nt: TGTGCCAGCAGATCCGGGACATCACGAACAGATACGCAGTATTTT
cdr3_aa: CASRSGTSRTDTQYF

d_call: -
cdr3_length: 13
v_call: TRBV10-3
j_call: TRBJ2-5
clone_size: few
cdr3_nt: TGTGCCACGACTCCGCAGGCCCAAGAGACCCAGTACTTC
cdr3_aa: CATTPQAQETQYF